The 9 T cell receptor beta chains listed next were all sequenced from one sample in a study of blood T cell repertoires in COVID-19. Sequencing used immunoSEQ multiplex PCR; TCRdb keeps in-frame clones, though not all of them. In the table there are about 99,000 clones, around four fifths of which are singletons. Material: peripheral blood. These receptors were taken from a human donor in a cohort sampled during active COVID-19.

Worth noting for this clone: Germline is not matched at one junction end, which may reflect a read error. The V gene is TRBV4-2, the J gene TRBJ2-5, with a weak D call TRBD2 (5 bases). The CDR3 has 12 amino acids. Looked up from germline, CDR1 is LGHNA and CDR2 is YNFKEQ. The CDR3 region has the DNA TGTGCCAGCAGCCAAGATCCGGCTAGCTTGGACTTC. Amino acid sequence: CASSQDPASLDF.

The chain is built from TRBV7-8 and TRBJ2-2, with TRBD2 as a possible D gene (7 bases). Germline CDR1 is SGHVS and CDR2 is FQNEAQ. V was cut by 5 bases and J by 1 base, with 17 bases left in between. The CDR3 has 17 residues. CDR3 sequence reads: CASSPRGGGLNTGELFF. The CDR3 DNA is TGTGCCAGCAGCCCCCGTGGCGGGGGCCTGAACACCGGGGAGCTGTTTTTT.

V usage is TRBV6-2 or TRBV6-3 and J usage is TRBJ2-7; perhaps TRBD1 as D (6 bases). Trimming shortened V by 5 bases and J by 6 bases, and 14 bases separated the two germline ends. Germline V gene lookup returns CDR1 MNHEY and CDR2 SVGEGT. CDR3 length: 13 residues. The CDR3 loop reads CASSAGTLLEQYF. In DNA form, the CDR3 reads TGTGCCAGCAGTGCCGGGACACTACTCGAGCAGTACTTC.

This chain links TRBV7-2 with TRBJ2-7, with 9 bases identical to TRBD2. J lost 2 bases, V lost 1 base, and 6 bases had no gene match. Per the germline V gene, CDR1 is SGHTA and CDR2 is FQGNSA. This CDR3 contains 16 residues. Here the CDR3 reads CASSLVLAGTAYEQYF. The DNA of the CDR3 is TGTGCCAGCAGCTTAGTCCTAGCGGGGACTGCCTACGAGCAGTACTTC.

The rearrangement joins TRBV4-1 to TRBJ1-2, with 8 bases lining up with TRBD1. The CDR3 consists of 14 residues. The J segment lost 8 bases and the V segment lost 3 bases, leaving 8 bases of the junction unmatched. Germline V CDR1 and CDR2: MGHRA, YSYEKL. The chain's CDR3 is CASSHTQGARGYTF. The CDR3 coding sequence is TGCGCCAGCAGCCATACCCAGGGGGCGCGCGGCTACACCTTC.

This sequence joins TRBV18 and TRBJ1-1, with 9 nucleotides matching TRBD1. The trim removed 3 bases at V and 1 base at J, leaving 3 bases unmatched. Germline V gene sequence: CDR1 KGHSH, CDR2 LQKENI. The CDR3 runs 15 residues. Here the CDR3 reads CASSPTGGPNTEAFF. In DNA form, the CDR3 reads TGTGCCAGCTCACCTACAGGGGGCCCGAACACTGAAGCTTTCTTT.

The CDR3 sequence is CASSLDSGVEAFF. In DNA form, the CDR3 reads TGTGCCAGCAGCTTAGATTCGGGGGTTGAAGCTTTCTTT. This rearrangement joins TRBV11-2 to TRBJ1-1; possibly TRBD1 for D (5 bases). V dropped 0 bases and J dropped 7 bases, with 9 bases sitting between them. This CDR3 region has 13 residues. CDR1 is SGHAT and CDR2 is FQNNGV in the germline V gene. The variable domain in full, completed from reference TRBV11-2 and TRBJ1-1, reads EAGVAQSPRYKIIEKRQSVAFWCNPISGHATLYWYQQILGQGPKLLIQFQNNGVVDDSQLPKDRFSAERLKGVDSTLKIQPAKLEDSAVYLCASSLDSGVEAFFGQGTRLTVV.

The chain recombines TRBV3-1 (or the pseudogene TRBV3-2) with TRBJ1-4; possibly TRBD1 for D (5 bases). Per germline, CDR1 LGHDT and CDR2 YNNKEL (reference sequence). The CDR3 is 14 residues long. Between the trimmed V and J ends, which lost 7 bases and 0 bases, there was a span of 9 bases. The CDR3 here is CASNRQSTNEKLFF. The CDR3 DNA reads as TGTGCCAGCAACCGACAGTCAACTAATGAAAAACTGTTTTTT.

This clone was found a few times. The chain links TRBV10-3 to TRBJ1-5; D ambiguous. Germline values: CDR1 ENHRY, CDR2 SYGVKD. Trimming pared 3 bases from V and 2 bases from J, leaving 8 bases between. The CDR3 is 14 amino acids. CDR3 in DNA: TGTGCCATCAGTGAAGAGATCCGCAATCAGCCCCAGCATTTT. Its translation: CAISEEIRNQPQHF.